This T cell receptor beta chain stems from a study of PD-L1 blockade in urothelial cancer. Across the whole study: Blood was evaluated 3 weeks (second dose) and 6 weeks after therapy began. The study recovered a median of around 130,000 T cells per blood sample. Regarding the study as a whole: Below-median pretreatment blood TCR clonality predicted better survival.

With 3 bases clipped from V and 3 bases from J, the junction kept 13 bases outside the gene matches. Germline loops: CDR1 MNHEY, CDR2 SMNVEV (reference sequence). This CDR3 is 17 amino acids long. Time point in this sample: pretreatment peripheral blood. Assay: immunoSEQ multiplex PCR; the TCRdb copy retains only in-frame clones and omits some. The sample carries about 63,000 clones, 80% to 90% recorded once. As for this clone: Its cognate antigen is unknown.

The sample consisted of PBMCs, taken around atezolizumab (anti-PD-L1) treatment. The chain uses TRBV27 and TRBJ2-7, with 8 nucleotides matching TRBD2. The TCR comes from an older man with urothelial cancer. The DNA for the CDR3 is TGTGCCAGCAGTTTCCGGACAACCGGGACTAGTGTCTACGAGCAGTACTTC. It yields the protein CASSFRTTGTSVYEQYF.